These T cell receptor beta chains were read from a single sample in a study of regulatory T cells in long-lasting Graves disease. A single record per CDR3 protein comes from TCRdb applying MiXCR to the multiplex PCR reads. Of about 360,000 distinct CDR3 sequences in the sample, 15% to 20% were seen once. The same sample was also studied in work on T cells in Graves' hyperthyroidism and ophthalmopathy.

The material was peripheral blood mononuclear cells (PBMCs), obtained at new diagnosis, from a patient treated with antithyroid drugs. Source of these receptors: a woman between 18 and 30 years old with Graves disease. The conserved cysteine and the conserved F or W are not part of the CDR3 here.

V gene: TRBV19; CDR3 protein: ASSEGRERNSPLH
V gene: TRBV28; CDR3 protein: ASSFTPESSYEQY
V gene: TRBV25-1; CDR3 protein: ASSEARTVPHLLNEKLF
V gene: TRBV10-3; CDR3 protein: AISESPVIAGEIRSTIFEQF
V gene: TRBV12-3/TRBV12-4; CDR3 protein: ASSRGDRAISGNTIY
V gene: TRBV29-1; CDR3 protein: SVVGQGKAF
V gene: TRBV6-1; CDR3 protein: ASSVPGGETQY
V gene: TRBV11-2; CDR3 protein: ASSLGQTREAF
V gene: TRBV11-3; CDR3 protein: ASSLVKSGEQF
V gene: TRBV2; CDR3 protein: ASSDNGALRGPGYT
V gene: TRBV6-4; CDR3 protein: ASSEAGSAGELF
V gene: TRBV28; CDR3 protein: ASRSQGAVAYNEQF
V gene: TRBV11-2; CDR3 protein: ASSLDISGGVTDTQY
V gene: TRBV5-1; CDR3 protein: ASSEQGDEKLF
V gene: TRBV28; CDR3 protein: ASRFQVGVGEQY
V gene: TRBV13; CDR3 protein: ASSLRGTGQGKHGYT
V gene: TRBV3-1; CDR3 protein: ASSQDRQGAQETQY
V gene: TRBV12-3/TRBV12-4; CDR3 protein: ASSGGVSNARGYT
V gene: TRBV20-1; CDR3 protein: SARDPTGGRQETQY
V gene: TRBV28; CDR3 protein: ASSSRELRDTEAS
V gene: TRBV7-9; CDR3 protein: ASSLIRTGDSTYGYT
V gene: TRBV19; CDR3 protein: ASSITGPSNTEAF
V gene: TRBV10-3; CDR3 protein: AISEMDSMDTGELF
V gene: TRBV6-5; CDR3 protein: ASGYTGTPDRETQY
V gene: TRBV6-5; CDR3 protein: ASSSSTGLHT
V gene: TRBV2; CDR3 protein: ASSRDSVSEQF
V gene: TRBV20-1; CDR3 protein: SAREDLAGSRQETQY
V gene: TRBV10-1; CDR3 protein: ASSDGKWPGGIGYT
V gene: TRBV27; CDR3 protein: ASSLRTSQEAF
V gene: TRBV7-8; CDR3 protein: ASSQAGGQDTQY
V gene: TRBV6-4; CDR3 protein: ASSDSASNTGELF
V gene: TRBV6-1; CDR3 protein: ASQFYNEQF
V gene: TRBV3-1; CDR3 protein: ASAGTGNEKLF
V gene: TRBV6-1; CDR3 protein: ASRTGTGERQF
V gene: TRBV9; CDR3 protein: ASSAGTNSPLH
V gene: TRBV6-1; CDR3 protein: ASSEGSPINQPQH
V gene: TRBV19; CDR3 protein: ASRSGGLGGSYEAF
V gene: TRBV3-1; CDR3 protein: ASSQGTGVHSGYT
V gene: TRBV7-7; CDR3 protein: ASSPTVAGDEKLF
V gene: TRBV12-3/TRBV12-4; CDR3 protein: AVRDPGMNGYT
V gene: TRBV12-3/TRBV12-4; CDR3 protein: ASSSGRQGSADTQY
V gene: TRBV15; CDR3 protein: ATSREPGQGYSPLH
V gene: TRBV27; CDR3 protein: ASSLYPGLTDNEQF
V gene: TRBV28; CDR3 protein: ASRPTQGYGGNQPQH
V gene: TRBV7-9; CDR3 protein: ASSDTSGRMDEQF
V gene: TRBV28; CDR3 protein: ASGGQGVVGELF
V gene: TRBV27; CDR3 protein: ASRQRISYEQY
V gene: TRBV6-5; CDR3 protein: ASSYVLVNEQF
V gene: TRBV28; CDR3 protein: ASTPSRRAGELF
V gene: TRBV2; CDR3 protein: ASSLSGGGNLGTDTQY
V gene: TRBV18; CDR3 protein: ASSPQNPEVGTEAL